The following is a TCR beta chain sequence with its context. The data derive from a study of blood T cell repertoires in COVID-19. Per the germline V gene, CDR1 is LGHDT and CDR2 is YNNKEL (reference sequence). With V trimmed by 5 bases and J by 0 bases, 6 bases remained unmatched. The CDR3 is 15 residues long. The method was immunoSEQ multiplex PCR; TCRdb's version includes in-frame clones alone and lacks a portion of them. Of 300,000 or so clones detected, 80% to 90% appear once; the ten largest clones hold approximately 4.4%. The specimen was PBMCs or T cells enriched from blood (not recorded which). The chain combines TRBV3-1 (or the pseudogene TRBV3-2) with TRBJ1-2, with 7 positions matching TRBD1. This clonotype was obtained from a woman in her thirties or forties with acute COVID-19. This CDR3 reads CASSSQGFTNYGYTF. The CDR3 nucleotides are TGTGCCAGCAGCTCACAGGGGTTTACTAACTATGGCTACACCTTC.